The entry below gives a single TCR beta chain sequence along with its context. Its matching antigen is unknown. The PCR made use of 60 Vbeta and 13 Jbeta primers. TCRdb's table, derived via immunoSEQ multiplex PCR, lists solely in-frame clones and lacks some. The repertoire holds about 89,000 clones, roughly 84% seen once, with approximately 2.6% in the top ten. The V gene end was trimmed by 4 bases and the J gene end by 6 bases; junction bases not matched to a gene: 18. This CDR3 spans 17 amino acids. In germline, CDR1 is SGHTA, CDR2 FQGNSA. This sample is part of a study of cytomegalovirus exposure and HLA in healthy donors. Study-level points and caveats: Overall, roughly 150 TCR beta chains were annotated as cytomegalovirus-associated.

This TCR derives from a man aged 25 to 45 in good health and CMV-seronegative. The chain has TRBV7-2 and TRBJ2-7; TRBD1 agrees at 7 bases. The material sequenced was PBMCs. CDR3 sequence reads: CASSSLRRGSQGGEQYF. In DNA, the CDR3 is TGTGCCAGCAGCTCCCTTCGCAGGGGGAGTCAAGGAGGCGAGCAGTACTTC.